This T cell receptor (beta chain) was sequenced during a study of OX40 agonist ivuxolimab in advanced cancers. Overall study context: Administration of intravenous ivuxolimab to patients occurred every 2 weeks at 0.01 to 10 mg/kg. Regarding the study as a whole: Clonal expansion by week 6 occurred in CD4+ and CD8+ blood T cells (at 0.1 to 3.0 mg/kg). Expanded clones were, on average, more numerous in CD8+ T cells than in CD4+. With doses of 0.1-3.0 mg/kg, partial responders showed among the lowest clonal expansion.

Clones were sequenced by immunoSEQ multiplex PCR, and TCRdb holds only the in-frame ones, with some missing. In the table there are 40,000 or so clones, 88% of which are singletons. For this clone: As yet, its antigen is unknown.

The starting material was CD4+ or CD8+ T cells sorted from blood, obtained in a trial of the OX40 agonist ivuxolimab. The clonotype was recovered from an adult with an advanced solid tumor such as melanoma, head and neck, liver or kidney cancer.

CDR3 DNA: TGCGCCAGCAGCTTGGGGGGTTATAATTCACCCCTCCACTTT. Amino acids: CASSLGGYNSPLHF. This sequence joins TRBV5-1 and TRBJ1-6; no firm D call. With 0 bases removed from V and 4 bases from J, the gap between germline ends came to 5 bases. This CDR3 spans 14 amino acids. Germline CDR1 is SGHRS and CDR2 is YFSETQ.